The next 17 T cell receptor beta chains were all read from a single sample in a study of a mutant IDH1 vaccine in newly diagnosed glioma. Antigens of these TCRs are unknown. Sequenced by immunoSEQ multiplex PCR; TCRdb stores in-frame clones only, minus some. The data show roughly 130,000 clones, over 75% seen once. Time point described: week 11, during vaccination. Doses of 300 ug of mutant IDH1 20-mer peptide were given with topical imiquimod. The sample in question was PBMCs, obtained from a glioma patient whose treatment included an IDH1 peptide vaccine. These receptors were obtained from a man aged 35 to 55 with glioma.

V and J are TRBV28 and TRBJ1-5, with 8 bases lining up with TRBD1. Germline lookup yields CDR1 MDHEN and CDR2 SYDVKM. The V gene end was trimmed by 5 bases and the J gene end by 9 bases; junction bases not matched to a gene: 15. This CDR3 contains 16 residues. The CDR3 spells CASSPSGTGTRGPQHF. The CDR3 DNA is TGTGCCAGCAGTCCTTCTGGGACAGGAACCAGAGGGCCCCAGCATTTT.

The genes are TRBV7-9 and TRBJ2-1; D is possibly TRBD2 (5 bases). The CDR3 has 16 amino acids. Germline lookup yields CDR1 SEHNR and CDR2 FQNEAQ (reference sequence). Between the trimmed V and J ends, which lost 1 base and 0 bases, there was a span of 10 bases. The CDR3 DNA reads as TGTGCCAGCAGCTTAGGGACGGGAAGCTCCTACAATGAGCAGTTCTTC. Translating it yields CASSLGTGSSYNEQFF.

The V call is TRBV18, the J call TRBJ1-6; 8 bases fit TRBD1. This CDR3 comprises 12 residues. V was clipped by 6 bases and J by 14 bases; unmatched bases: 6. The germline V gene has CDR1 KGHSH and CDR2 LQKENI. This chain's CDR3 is CASSPDREALHF. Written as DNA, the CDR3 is TGTGCCAGCTCCCCGGACAGGGAGGCCCTCCACTTT.

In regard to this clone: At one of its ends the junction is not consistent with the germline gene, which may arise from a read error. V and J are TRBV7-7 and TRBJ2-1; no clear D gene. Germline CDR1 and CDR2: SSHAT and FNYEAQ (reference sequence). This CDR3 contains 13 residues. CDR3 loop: CASSPITYNEQFF. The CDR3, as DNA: TGTGCTAGCAGCCCCATTACCTACAATGAGCAGTTCTTC. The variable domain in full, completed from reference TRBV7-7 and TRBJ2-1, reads GAGVSQSPRYKVTKRGQDVTLRCDPISSHATLYWYQQALGQGPEFLTYFNYEAQPDKSGLPSDRFSAERPEGSISTLTIQRTEQRDSAMYRCASSPITYNEQFFGPGTRLTVL.

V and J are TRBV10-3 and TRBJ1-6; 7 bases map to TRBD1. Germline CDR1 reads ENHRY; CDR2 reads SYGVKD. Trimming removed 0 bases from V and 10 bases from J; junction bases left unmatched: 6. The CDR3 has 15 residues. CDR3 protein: CAISESMTGNSPLHF. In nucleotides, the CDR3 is TGTGCCATCAGTGAGTCGATGACAGGGAACTCACCCCTCCACTTT.

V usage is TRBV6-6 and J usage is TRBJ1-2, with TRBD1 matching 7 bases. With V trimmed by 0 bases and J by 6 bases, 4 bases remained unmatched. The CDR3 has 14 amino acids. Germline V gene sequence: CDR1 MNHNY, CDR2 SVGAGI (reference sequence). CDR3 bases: TGTGCCAGCAGTTACTCCGGGCAGGGGGATGGCTACACCTTC. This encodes CASSYSGQGDGYTF.

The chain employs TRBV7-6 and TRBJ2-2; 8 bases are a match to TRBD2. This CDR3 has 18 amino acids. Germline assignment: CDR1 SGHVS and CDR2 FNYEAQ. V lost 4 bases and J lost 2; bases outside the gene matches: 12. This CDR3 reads CASSSNPGGPLNTGELFF. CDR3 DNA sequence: TGTGCCAGCAGCTCTAACCCGGGAGGGCCGCTTAACACCGGGGAGCTGTTTTTT.

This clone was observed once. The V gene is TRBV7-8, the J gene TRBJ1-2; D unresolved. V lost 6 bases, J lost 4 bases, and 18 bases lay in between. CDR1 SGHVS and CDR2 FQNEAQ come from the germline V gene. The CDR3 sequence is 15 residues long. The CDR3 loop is CASSLSRRAFYGYTF. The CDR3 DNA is TGTGCCAGCAGTTTATCCCGGCGGGCGTTCTATGGCTACACCTTC.

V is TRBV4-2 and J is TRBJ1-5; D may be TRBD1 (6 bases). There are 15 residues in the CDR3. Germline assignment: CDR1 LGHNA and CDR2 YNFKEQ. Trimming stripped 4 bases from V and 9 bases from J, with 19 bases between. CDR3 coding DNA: TGTGCCAGCAGCCTCCAGGACGGGGGCGGGGGGCCCCAGCATTTT. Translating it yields CASSLQDGGGGPQHF.

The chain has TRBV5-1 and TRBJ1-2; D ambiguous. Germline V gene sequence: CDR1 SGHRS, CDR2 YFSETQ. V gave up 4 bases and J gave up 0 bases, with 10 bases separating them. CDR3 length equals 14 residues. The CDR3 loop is CASSPGPANYGYTF. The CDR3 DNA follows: TGCGCCAGCAGCCCGGGTCCAGCTAACTATGGCTACACCTTC. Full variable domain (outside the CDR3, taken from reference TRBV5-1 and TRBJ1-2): KAGVTQTPRYLIKTRGQQVTLSCSPISGHRSVSWYQQTPGQGLQFLFEYFSETQRNKGNFPGRFSGRQFSNSRSEMNVSTLELGDSALYLCASSPGPANYGYTFGSGTRLTVV.

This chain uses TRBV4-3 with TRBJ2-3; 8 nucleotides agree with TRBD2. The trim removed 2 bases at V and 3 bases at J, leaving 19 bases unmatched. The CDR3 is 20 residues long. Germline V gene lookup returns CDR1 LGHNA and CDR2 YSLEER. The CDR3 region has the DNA TGCGCCAGCAGCCAACAACTAACATTGTGGGGACTAGGGACGACAGATACGCAGTATTTT. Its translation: CASSQQLTLWGLGTTDTQYF.

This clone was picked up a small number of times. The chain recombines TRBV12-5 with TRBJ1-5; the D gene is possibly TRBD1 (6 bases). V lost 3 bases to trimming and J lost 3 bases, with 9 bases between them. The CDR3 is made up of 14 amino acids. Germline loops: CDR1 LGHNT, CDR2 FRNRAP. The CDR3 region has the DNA TGTGCTAGTGGTTTCGGACAGCCCAATCAGCCCCAGCATTTT. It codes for CASGFGQPNQPQHF.

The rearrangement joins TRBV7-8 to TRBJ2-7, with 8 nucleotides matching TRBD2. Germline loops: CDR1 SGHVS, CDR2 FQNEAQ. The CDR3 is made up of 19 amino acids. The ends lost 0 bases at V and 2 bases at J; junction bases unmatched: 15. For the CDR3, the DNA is TGTGCCAGCAGCTTAGCAAGGGGCCCCACGGGAGGGCCCCCCTACGAGCAGTACTTC. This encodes CASSLARGPTGGPPYEQYF.

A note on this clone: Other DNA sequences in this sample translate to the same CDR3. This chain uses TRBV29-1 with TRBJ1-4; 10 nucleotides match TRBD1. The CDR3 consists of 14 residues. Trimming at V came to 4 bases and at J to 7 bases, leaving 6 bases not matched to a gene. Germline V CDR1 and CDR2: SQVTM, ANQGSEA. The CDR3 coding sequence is TGCAGCGTTGGCAGACAGGGGGCGGGTGAAAAACTGTTTTTT. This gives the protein CSVGRQGAGEKLFF.

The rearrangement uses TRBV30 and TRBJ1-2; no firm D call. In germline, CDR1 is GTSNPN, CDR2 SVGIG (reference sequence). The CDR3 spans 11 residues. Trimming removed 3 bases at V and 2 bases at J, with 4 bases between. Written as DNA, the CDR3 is TGTGCCTGGAGCGGAAACTATGGCTACACCTTC. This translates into CAWSGNYGYTF. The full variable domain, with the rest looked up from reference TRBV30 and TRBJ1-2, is SQTIHQWPATLVQPVGSPLSLECTVEGTSNPNLYWYRQAAGRGLQLLFYSVGIGQISSEVPQNLSASRPQDRQFILSSKKLLLSDSGFYLCAWSGNYGYTFGSGTRLTVV.

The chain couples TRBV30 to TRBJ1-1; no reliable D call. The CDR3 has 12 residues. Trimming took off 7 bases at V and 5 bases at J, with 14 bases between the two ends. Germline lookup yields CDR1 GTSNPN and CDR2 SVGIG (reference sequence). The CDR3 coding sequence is TGTGCCTTGTTGGGAGGGCGAACTGAAGCTTTCTTT. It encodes CALLGGRTEAFF.

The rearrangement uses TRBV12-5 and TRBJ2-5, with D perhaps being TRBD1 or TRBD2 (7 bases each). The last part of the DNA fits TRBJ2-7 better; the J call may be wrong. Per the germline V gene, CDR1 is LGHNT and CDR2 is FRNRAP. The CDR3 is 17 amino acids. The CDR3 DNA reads TGTGCTAGTGGTTTGTGGCCCAGGGGGGGGATTAAGTACGAGCAGTACTTC. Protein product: CASGLWPRGGIKYEQYF.